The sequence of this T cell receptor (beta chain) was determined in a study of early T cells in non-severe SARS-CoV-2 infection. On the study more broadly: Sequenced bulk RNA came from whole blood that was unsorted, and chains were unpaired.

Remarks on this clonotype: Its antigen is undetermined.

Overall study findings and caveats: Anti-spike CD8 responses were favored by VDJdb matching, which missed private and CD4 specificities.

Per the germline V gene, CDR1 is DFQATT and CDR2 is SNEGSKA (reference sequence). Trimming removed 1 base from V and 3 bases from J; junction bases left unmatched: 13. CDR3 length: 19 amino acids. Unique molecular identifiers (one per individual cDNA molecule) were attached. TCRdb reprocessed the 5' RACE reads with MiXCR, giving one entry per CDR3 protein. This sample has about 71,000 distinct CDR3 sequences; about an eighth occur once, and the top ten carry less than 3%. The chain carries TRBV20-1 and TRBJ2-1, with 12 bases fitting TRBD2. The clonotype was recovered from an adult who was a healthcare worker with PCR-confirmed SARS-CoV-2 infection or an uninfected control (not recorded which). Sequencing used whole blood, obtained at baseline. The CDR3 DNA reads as TGCAGTGCTAGAGTGGCTAGCGGGGGGGCCGATCGTCGCTACAATGAGCAGTTCTTC. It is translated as CSARVASGGADRRYNEQFF.